This TCR beta chain was profiled in a study of identical twins. Notes on the study in general: Cord blood beta clonotypes that were abundant carried fewer insertions, and memory repertoires showed no such trend.

TCRdb redid the calling of the 5' RACE reads with MiXCR, one entry per CDR3 protein. Of roughly 290,000 distinct CDR3 sequences listed, about 8.3% are singletons. Worth noting for this clonotype: The target antigen is unknown.

The CDR3 covers 11 residues. From germline, CDR1 is MDHEN and CDR2 SYDVKM. In addition, the sample was reused for a study of yellow fever vaccine responses in identical twins.

Material: memory (CD45RO+) T cells sorted from blood. This sequence joins TRBV28 and TRBJ2-7, with D perhaps being TRBD1 or TRBD2 (5 bases each). The receptor comes from a woman younger than 30 in good health. CDR3 sequence reads: CTTGTSYEQYF. Written as DNA, the CDR3 is TGTACTACCGGGACCTCCTACGAGCAGTACTTC.